Each of the 18 T cell receptor beta chains below was sequenced from the same sample in a study of cytomegalovirus exposure and HLA in healthy donors. In the PCR, 60 Vbeta and 13 Jbeta primers were used. This table comes from immunoSEQ multiplex PCR, and its TCRdb copy is limited to in-frame clones, with some not included. The data hold some 150,000 clones, with about 80% observed a single time. The sequencing input was PBMCs. These receptors all stem from a male donor in good health and CMV-seronegative.

J is TRBJ1-3 and V is TRBV4-1; perhaps TRBD1 as D (6 bases). V lost 4 bases to trimming and J lost 0 bases, with 10 bases between them. CDR3 length: 15 amino acids. Germline values: CDR1 MGHRA, CDR2 YSYEKL. CDR3 protein: CASSPRTASGNTIYF. The CDR3 bases are TGCGCCAGCAGCCCGAGGACAGCCTCTGGAAACACCATATATTTT.

V gene TRBV29-1 combines with J gene TRBJ2-5, with TRBD1 matching over 9 bases. J lost 5 bases, V lost 4 bases, and 14 bases had no gene match. Looked up from germline, CDR1 is SQVTM and CDR2 is ANQGSEA. The CDR3 spans 16 residues. CDR3 in DNA: TGCAGCGTTGTAGGTCTACAGGGGGCTTCGATGGAGACCCAGTACTTC. It yields the protein CSVVGLQGASMETQYF.

The V call is TRBV29-1, the J call TRBJ1-1, with D unclear. In germline, CDR1 is SQVTM, CDR2 ANQGSEA. Trimming removed 4 bases from V and 0 bases from J, with 15 bases in between. The CDR3 consists of 15 residues. CDR3 sequence: CSVADLGRMNTEAFF. The CDR3 DNA follows: TGCAGCGTTGCTGATCTCGGGAGAATGAACACTGAAGCTTTCTTT.

Only one count was recorded for this clone. The V call is TRBV6-1, the J call TRBJ1-6; D call uncertain. Germline V gene lookup returns CDR1 MNHNS and CDR2 SASEGT. The CDR3 is 13 amino acids. Trimming cost V 6 bases and J 10 bases, with 13 bases left between them. DNA for the CDR3: TGTGCCAGCAGAGAAATAATAGAATCACCCCTCCACTTT. As protein: CASREIIESPLHF.

The rearrangement links TRBV7-3 to TRBJ2-7; possibly TRBD1 for D (6 bases). Between the trimmed V and J ends, which lost 5 bases and 8 bases, there was a span of 10 bases. CDR1 and CDR2 (germline): SGHTA, FQGTGA. This CDR3 spans 11 amino acids. Written as DNA, the CDR3 is TGTGCCAGCAGCGAAGGACAGCAGCAGTACTTC. Protein: CASSEGQQQYF.

The chain recombines TRBV6-5 with TRBJ1-2, with TRBD1 identical over 10 bases. Germline V CDR1 and CDR2: MNHEY, SVGAGI. The CDR3 has 14 residues. V was clipped by 10 bases and J by 3 bases; unmatched bases: 8. CDR3 amino acids: CATYRDRGYYGYTF. CDR3 DNA sequence: TGTGCCACATACCGGGACAGGGGTTACTATGGCTACACCTTC.

The chain combines TRBV5-4 with TRBJ1-1; no firm D call. The V end lost 4 bases, the J end lost 4 bases, and 11 bases lay between the germline ends. CDR1 and CDR2 (germline): SGHNT, YYREEE (reference sequence). The CDR3 totals 13 residues. The CDR3 sequence: CASSEWRRTEAFF. CDR3 nucleotides: TGTGCCAGCAGCGAATGGAGGCGCACTGAAGCTTTCTTT.

This clone was detected only once. The chain employs TRBV13 and TRBJ2-7, with a weak D call TRBD2 (5 bases). The CDR3 loop spans 14 amino acids. Trimming removed 8 bases at V and 3 bases at J, with 17 bases between. In germline, CDR1 is PRHDT, CDR2 FYEKMQ (reference sequence). The CDR3 protein is CASARTAQSYEQYF. The CDR3 DNA follows: TGTGCCAGCGCACGGACTGCGCAGAGCTACGAGCAGTACTTC.

The gene calls are TRBV29-1 and TRBJ2-3, with 8 nucleotides matching TRBD2. The CDR3 covers 13 residues. Per the germline V gene, CDR1 is SQVTM and CDR2 is ANQGSEA. V shed 6 bases, J shed 5 bases, and the junction held 7 bases outside the gene matches. CDR3 in DNA: TGCAGCGTCCAGCGGGGGCCGGGAGATACGCAGTATTTT. Amino acids: CSVQRGPGDTQYF.

The chain carries TRBV9 and TRBJ2-7, with TRBD1 as a possible D gene (5 bases). The CDR3 spans 14 residues. V was cut by 0 bases and J by 3 bases, with 10 bases left in between. Germline loops: CDR1 SGDLS, CDR2 YYNGEE. The CDR3 is CASSVGGLSYEQYF. CDR3 in DNA: TGTGCCAGCAGCGTAGGGGGCCTTAGCTACGAGCAGTACTTC.

The V call is TRBV9, the J call TRBJ2-3, with D perhaps TRBD2 (5 bases). The V gene lost 0 bases and the J gene lost 1 base, with 9 bases spanning the gap. The length of the CDR3 is 15 residues. The germline V gene encodes CDR1 SGDLS and CDR2 YYNGEE. This CDR3 is CASSVGGIRTDTQYF. CDR3 DNA: TGTGCCAGCAGCGTAGGAGGGATCCGCACAGATACGCAGTATTTT.

The rearrangement links TRBV6-6 to TRBJ2-7; 10 bases map to TRBD2. CDR3 length: 14 residues. CDR1 MNHNY and CDR2 SVGAGI come from the germline V gene (reference sequence). V was pared by 4 bases and J by 4 bases, with 4 bases of the junction left unmatched. For the CDR3, the DNA is TGTGCCAGCAGTTTTTCACTAGCGGGGTACGAGCAGTACTTC. Protein sequence: CASSFSLAGYEQYF.

This clone was observed a handful of times. This chain connects TRBV28 to TRBJ1-5, with no clear D. V was trimmed by 2 bases and J by 13 bases, leaving 9 bases between them. The CDR3 has 11 amino acids. Germline V gives CDR1 MDHEN, CDR2 SYDVKM. In DNA, the CDR3 is TGTGCCAGCAGTTTAGGGCAAAGTCAGCATTTT. This gives the protein CASSLGQSQHF.

This chain connects TRBV7-6 to TRBJ2-1, with D perhaps matching TRBD1 (6 bases). This CDR3 contains 17 residues. Germline-derived CDR1 and CDR2 are SGHVS and FNYEAQ. V was cut by 5 bases and J by 5 bases, with 22 bases left in between. This CDR3 is CASSPTVRTEINNEQFF. In DNA form, the CDR3 reads TGTGCCAGCAGCCCCACGGTCAGGACAGAGATAAACAATGAGCAGTTCTTC.

A single count supports this clone. This sequence joins TRBV6-5 and TRBJ2-5; 10 nucleotides agree with TRBD2. With 2 bases clipped from V and 11 bases from J, the junction kept 11 bases outside the gene matches. This CDR3 is 15 amino acids long. Germline loops: CDR1 MNHEY, CDR2 SVGAGI. The CDR3 protein is CASSYVGVAGGEQYF. CDR3 bases: TGTGCCAGCAGTTACGTCGGGGTAGCGGGGGGTGAGCAGTACTTC.

The chain links TRBV19 to TRBJ1-2; 8 nucleotides match TRBD1. Trimming removed 5 bases from V and 4 bases from J; junction bases left unmatched: 12. The germline gives CDR1 LNHDA, CDR2 SQIVND (reference sequence). This CDR3 has 16 residues. The CDR3 reads CASSPPGTQGAYGYTF. The CDR3 coding sequence is TGTGCCAGTAGTCCCCCCGGGACCCAGGGGGCCTATGGCTACACCTTC.

The chain joins TRBV6-4 to TRBJ2-1, with a tentative D call TRBD2 (5 bases). In germline, CDR1 is MRHNA, CDR2 SNTAGT. The CDR3 is 13 residues long. Deletions cut 2 bases from V and 9 bases from J, with 11 bases between. In nucleotides, the CDR3 is TGTGCCAGCAGTGACCACCCCGGGATTGAGCAGTTCTTC. This translates into CASSDHPGIEQFF.

The chain recombines TRBV27 with TRBJ1-5; no firm D call. V lost 7 bases to trimming and J lost 2 bases, with 15 bases between them. The CDR3 spans 15 residues. CDR1 is MNHEY, CDR2 SMNVEV, per germline (reference sequence). The CDR3 DNA reads as TGTGCCAGCAAGAATCCGAATGCGGGCAATCAGCCCCAGCATTTT. This encodes CASKNPNAGNQPQHF.